This T cell receptor (beta chain) was profiled in a study of post-analysis software for immune sequencing data (dated by TCRdb to between 2014 and 2017). Study-level background: The recorded disease courses included relapsing-remitting, secondary progressive and progressive-relapsing multiple sclerosis, and some patients had no subtype annotation. A subset of samples was prepared in parallel using single-end sample barcoding, then pooled and co-amplified after Illumina adapter ligation. Patient repertoires were compared against 11 previously published healthy control repertoires from donors aged about 6 to 26 years. Broad study findings and their caveats: The control group was slightly older than the multiple sclerosis patient group. Strong co-clustering of samples prepared in the same batch was shown by direct clustering with F measure, prompting a batch-effect correction. Compared with controls, multiple sclerosis patients had significantly lower normalized Chao1 diversity, a finding suggesting substantial peripheral T-cell clonal expansion.

Remarks on this clonotype: Its binding antigen is unknown. Base qualities are not recorded, but no much larger clone differs from it by a single base.

To demonstrate the VDJtools post-analysis software, the study profiled TCR beta repertoires from the peripheral blood of 13 young patients with multiple sclerosis. Multiple sclerosis patients were children and adolescents aged roughly 6 to 15 years. The library came from PCR. The sample was run on an Illumina HiSeq 2500. To reduce PCR and sequencing biases, unique molecular identifiers were built into the TCR beta cDNA libraries. Every 1 to 10 million input T cells yielded some 500,000 cDNA molecules, meaning each molecule approximated one T cell. Patient libraries were prepared and sequenced with the same protocol used for the earlier healthy control dataset. Samples belonging to the same batch were prepared together, multiplexed and sequenced on a shared HiSeq lane. The published analysis was carried out like this. Raw barcoded reads were processed with MIGEC, discarding single-read molecular identifier groups before consensus assembly and CDR3 extraction. Clonotype tables were post-analysed with VDJtools, normalizing diversity by down-sampling all datasets to the smallest sample size. In repertoire overlap clustering, CDR3 amino acid sequences, but not nucleotide sequences, were matched to correct batch-related cross-sample contamination. The raw public data were reprocessed by TCRdb itself: fastp quality trimming at Q25, MiXCR clonotype calling, in-frame beta chains only. Each CDR3 protein appears once, grouped with its most common genes and DNA. TCRdb, not the authors, supplied the V and J calls. For this sample the table gives about 430,000 distinct CDR3 sequences, of which 35% to 45% were detected only once. The ten largest clones capture approximately 7.6% of the sample.

Sample: blood. The receptor's source is a girl aged 2 to 9 with multiple sclerosis.

CDR3 region: CASSDPFPTSGSPYEQYF. The base sequence is TGTGCCAGCAGTGACCCCTTTCCGACTAGCGGGAGTCCCTACGAGCAGTACTTC. The rearrangement combines TRBV25-1 with TRBJ2-7; TRBD2 lines up with 12 middle nucleotides. The CDR3 numbers 18 residues from cysteine through phenylalanine. Only the CDR3 region is kept as DNA, spanning 54 bases read in frame from base 1. CDR1 is given as MGHDK and CDR2 as SYGVNS, both from the germline V gene. Trimming leaves V shorter by 3 bases and J shorter by 2 bases, with the junction holding 11 bases beyond the gene matches.